The rows below give T cell receptor beta chains drawn from one sample of a study of cytomegalovirus exposure and HLA in healthy donors. The repertoire was sequenced with immunoSEQ multiplex PCR; TCRdb's copy has only in-frame clones and lacks some. Found here are over 85,000 clones, about three fifths of them singletons; the top ten hold about 4.5%. Sequencing used PBMCs. All receptors come from a human donor in good health. Both conserved end residues are part of each CDR3. The D gene is left open where the match is weak. For some rows the clone size is stated as once, few or many, or as a class when expanded; others skip it.

. | . | TRBJ2-1 | TRBV5-4 | TGTGCCAGCAGCTCCGGGGGGCTAGGCAATGAGCAGTTCTTC | CASSSGGLGNEQFF
TRBD1 | . | TRBJ1-1 | TRBV19 | TGTGCCAGTAGTAGACAGGGGCTGAACACTGAAGCTTTCTTT | CASSRQGLNTEAFF
. | . | TRBJ2-1 | TRBV13 | TGTGCCAGCATGGACAGCCACTACAATGAGCAGTTCTTC | CASMDSHYNEQFF
TRBD2 | . | TRBJ2-7 | TRBV5-4 | TGTGCCAGCAGCACCGGACTAGCGGGAGCCTACGAGCAGTACTTC | CASSTGLAGAYEQYF
TRBD1 | few | TRBJ1-2 | TRBV6-5 | TGTGCCAGCAGTCCTAGGACAGGGTACCTAGTCGGCTACACCTTC | CASSPRTGYLVGYTF
. | few | TRBJ2-7 | TRBV28 | TGTGCCAGCAGCATCCCTCGGTTGGGGGCCTACGAGCAGTACTTC | CASSIPRLGAYEQYF
. | . | TRBJ2-1 | TRBV19 | TGTGCCAGTAGTGCCACAGGTCCCCATGAGCAGTTCTTC | CASSATGPHEQFF
. | . | TRBJ1-1 | TRBV19 | TGTGCCAGTAGTACCGGGACTGTTGATGCTTTCTTT | CASSTGTVDAFF
TRBD1 | . | TRBJ2-2 | TRBV5-8 | TGTGCCAGCAGTACCCGGACAGGGGGGAACACCGGGGAGCTGTTTTTT | CASSTRTGGNTGELFF
TRBD2 | . | TRBJ2-7 | TRBV25-1 | TGTGCCAGCAGTGGTCGCGGGAGCGTCAACGAGCAGTACTTC | CASSGRGSVNEQYF